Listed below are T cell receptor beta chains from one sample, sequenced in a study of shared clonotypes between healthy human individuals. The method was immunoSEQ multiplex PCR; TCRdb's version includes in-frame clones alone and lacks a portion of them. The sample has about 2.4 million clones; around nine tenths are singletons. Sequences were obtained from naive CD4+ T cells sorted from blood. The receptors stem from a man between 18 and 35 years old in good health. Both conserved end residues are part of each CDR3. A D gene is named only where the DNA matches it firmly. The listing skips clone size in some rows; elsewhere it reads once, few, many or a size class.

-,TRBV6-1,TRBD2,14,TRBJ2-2,TGTGCCAGCAAGCTAGCGGGGGGGCCCGGGGAGCTGTTTTTT,CASKLAGGPGELFF
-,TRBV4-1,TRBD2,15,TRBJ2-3,TGCGCCAGCAGCCGGGGGGAGGGCCCGGTAGATACGCAGTATTTT,CASSRGEGPVDTQYF
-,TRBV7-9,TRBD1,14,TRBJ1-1,TGTGCCAGCAGCTTAGGACAGGGGAACACTGAAGCTTTCTTT,CASSLGQGNTEAFF
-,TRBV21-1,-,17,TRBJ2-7,TGTGCCAGCAGCAAAGCTTCCCAACAACAGGTTCTCTACGAGCAGTACTTC,CASSKASQQQVLYEQYF
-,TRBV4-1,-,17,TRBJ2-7,TGCGCCAGCAGCCAGAACATCGGCGGATGGCTCTCCTACGAGCAGTACTTC,CASSQNIGGWLSYEQYF
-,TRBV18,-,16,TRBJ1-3,TGTGCCAGCTCACCATCGGGCAGGACTACTGGAAACACCATATATTTT,CASSPSGRTTGNTIYF
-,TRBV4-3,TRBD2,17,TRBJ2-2,TGCGCCAGCAGCCAAGTCCATGGAGCGCGGGAGGCCGGGGAGCTGTTTTTT,CASSQVHGAREAGELFF
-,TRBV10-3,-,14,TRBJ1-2,TGTGCCACTGGGAAGGCAGGGGATAACTATGGCTACACCTTC,CATGKAGDNYGYTF
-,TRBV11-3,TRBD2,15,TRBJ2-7,TGTGCCAGCAGCCTCTTTGGGGGGGTACGGAACGAGCAGTACTTC,CASSLFGGVRNEQYF
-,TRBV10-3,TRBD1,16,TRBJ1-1,TGTGCCATCAGTGAAGGGCGACAGGGAGGGAACACTGAAGCTTTCTTT,CAISEGRQGGNTEAFF
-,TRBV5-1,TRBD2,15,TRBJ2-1,TGCGCCAGCAGCCTCGGACTAGCGGACTACAATGAGCAGTTCTTC,CASSLGLADYNEQFF
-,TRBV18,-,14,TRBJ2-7,TGTGCCAGCTCACCACAGAATAGTATCAGCGAGCAGTACTTC,CASSPQNSISEQYF
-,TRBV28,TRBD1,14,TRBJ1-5,TGTGCCAGCAGTTCGGGACAGGGGAAACAGCCCCAGCATTTT,CASSSGQGKQPQHF
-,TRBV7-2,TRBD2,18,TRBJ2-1,TGTGCCAGCAGCTTAGAGGGGGGACGGGGGGGCCACCCCCATGAGCAGTTCTTC,CASSLEGGRGGHPHEQFF
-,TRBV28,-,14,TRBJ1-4,TGTGCCAGCAGTTTACGACCTTCAAATGAAAAACTGTTTTTT,CASSLRPSNEKLFF
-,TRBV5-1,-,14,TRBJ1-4,TGCGCCAGCAGCTTGGTGGGGGTCGGTGAAAAACTGTTTTTT,CASSLVGVGEKLFF
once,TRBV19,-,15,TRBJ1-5,TGTGCCACAAAAGAATCCGCGTTCGGCAATCAGCCCCAGCATTTT,CATKESAFGNQPQHF